This T cell receptor (beta chain) is from a study of cytomegalovirus exposure and HLA in healthy donors. The PCR employed 60 Vbeta primers together with 13 Jbeta primers. TCRdb's table, derived via immunoSEQ multiplex PCR, lists solely in-frame clones and lacks some. The sample includes 100,000 to 150,000 clones, 82% seen only once; the top ten take 2.7%. Trimming cost V 1 base and J 3 bases, with 12 bases left between them. The CDR3 length is 15 residues. Germline V lookup: CDR1 SGHDN, CDR2 FVKESK. The chain joins TRBV14 to TRBJ1-2; unclear D gene. The sequenced material came from PBMCs. The TCR sequence derives from a boy between 2 and 10 years old in good health and CMV-seronegative. The CDR3 DNA follows: TGTGCCAGCAGCCAAGGTGGTTACGGAGACTATGGCTACACCTTC. Its translation: CASSQGGYGDYGYTF. Together with reference TRBV14 and TRBJ1-2, the CDR3 gives the full variable domain: EAGVTQFPSHSVIEKGQTVTLRCDPISGHDNLYWYRRVMGKEIKFLLHFVKESKQDESGMPNNRFLAERTGGTYSTLKVQPAELEDSGVYFCASSQGGYGDYGYTFGSGTRLTVV.